This T cell receptor beta chain was recorded in a study of blood T cell repertoires in COVID-19. On the study more broadly: There were acute and convalescent COVID-19 samples, and they came from the United States, Italy and Spain.

Trimming left V 6 bases short and J 4 bases short, with 12 bases between. The CDR3 extends over 13 amino acids. The germline CDR1 and CDR2 sequences are MNHNS and SASEGT. Clones were read by immunoSEQ multiplex PCR, and TCRdb kept only the in-frame ones, dropping some. The repertoire consists of about 140,000 clones, with more than 70% occurring once and the leading ten covering approximately 5%. The specimen was peripheral blood. V usage is TRBV6-1 and J usage is TRBJ1-1; D gene unclear. The receptor's source is a woman aged 50 to 60 with acute or convalescent COVID-19. CDR3 nucleotide sequence: TGTGCCAGCAGCCGAGCGGAGGCCACTGAAGCTTTCTTT. It encodes CASSRAEATEAFF.